This T cell receptor (beta chain) emerged from a study of cytomegalovirus exposure and HLA in healthy donors. There are 9 residues in the CDR3. CDR1 GTSNPN and CDR2 SVGIG come from the germline V gene (reference sequence). The V and J ends lost 6 bases and 6 bases respectively, with 5 bases between them. A multiplex PCR was run with 60 Vbeta primers and 13 Jbeta primers. The table came from immunoSEQ multiplex PCR; TCRdb's copy has only in-frame clones and leaves some out. Here the sample spans 18,000 or so clones, about 74% being singletons. The chain combines TRBV30 with TRBJ1-2; unclear D gene. Material for sequencing was PBMCs. This sequence originates from a man younger than 35 in good health and CMV-seronegative. CDR3 sequence (DNA): TGTGCCTGTCAAAATGGCTACACCTTC. Its protein is CACQNGYTF.